The source of this TCR beta chain is a study of T cells in Graves' hyperthyroidism and ophthalmopathy. Whole-study results and caveats: Using 13 V-J features, a model discriminated ophthalmopathy from stable hyperthyroidism. Most expanded thyroid clonotypes above 0.001 also appeared in blood.

RNA transcripts provided the source from which TCR beta CDR3 regions were amplified. The HTBI primer set was used in a first-round RT-PCR of the TCR CDR3. TCRdb passed the multiplex PCR reads through MiXCR, listing each CDR3 protein once. The sample includes around 580,000 distinct CDR3 sequences, around 17% of them seen just once. These patients, aged 18 to 65, had recently diagnosed hyperthyroidism lasting under 2 months. The PBMCs were sourced from fresh peripheral blood (approximately 9.6 ml). Remarks on this clonotype: Its target is not known.

The receptor's source is a woman between 18 and 29 years old with Graves' hyperthyroidism. The sequenced sample was blood.

This chain's CDR3 is CASSLPAGAYNEQFF. CDR3 DNA: TGCGCCAGCAGCTTGCCAGCGGGGGCATACAATGAGCAGTTCTTC. V usage is TRBV5-1 and J usage is TRBJ2-1, with 8 bases identical to TRBD2. CDR1 and CDR2 from the germline V gene are SGHRS and YFSETQ. Trimming cost V 1 base and J 4 bases; bases outside gene matches: 4. CDR3 size: 15 residues.